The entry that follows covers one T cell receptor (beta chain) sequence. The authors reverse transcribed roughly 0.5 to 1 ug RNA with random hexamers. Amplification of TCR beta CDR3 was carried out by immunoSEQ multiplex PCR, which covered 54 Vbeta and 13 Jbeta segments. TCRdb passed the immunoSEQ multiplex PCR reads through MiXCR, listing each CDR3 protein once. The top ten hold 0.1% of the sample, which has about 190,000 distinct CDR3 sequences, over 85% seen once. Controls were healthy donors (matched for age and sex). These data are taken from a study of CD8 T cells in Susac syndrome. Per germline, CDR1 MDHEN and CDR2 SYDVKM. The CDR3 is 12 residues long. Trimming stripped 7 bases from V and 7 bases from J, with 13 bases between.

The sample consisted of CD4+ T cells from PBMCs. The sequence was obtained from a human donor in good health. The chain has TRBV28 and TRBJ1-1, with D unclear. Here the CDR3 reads CASTPARREAFF. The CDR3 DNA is TGTGCCAGCACACCGGCCCGGCGTGAAGCTTTCTTT.